These 4 T cell receptor beta chains were all obtained from the same sample, sequenced in a study of T cell repertoires in cytomegalovirus infection. TCRdb itself ran the reads through MiXCR, one entry per CDR3 protein. This table holds 200,000 or so distinct CDR3 sequences, around 20% found once. The sequencing sample was made of PBMCs. These receptors all stem from a human donor in good health (CMV status not recorded). Some clones in this sample may be carry-over from other donors' samples.

The chain joins TRBV11-1 to TRBJ2-2; maybe TRBD2 (5 bases). The CDR3 is 15 residues long. Per germline, CDR1 SGHAT and CDR2 FQDESV (reference sequence). Deletions cut 4 bases from V and 9 bases from J, with 18 bases between. CDR3 DNA: TGTGCCAGCAGCTCCTACCGGGGTAAAGGGAGGGAGCTGTTTTTT. Translating it yields CASSSYRGKGRELFF.

This clonotype was picked up many times. The chain combines TRBV7-9 with TRBJ1-6, with a weak D call TRBD1 (6 bases). This CDR3 has 15 residues. The V gene lost 4 bases and the J gene lost 10 bases, with 17 bases spanning the gap. Germline CDR1 SEHNR, CDR2 FQNEAQ (reference sequence). DNA of the CDR3: TGTGCCAGCAGCTCACCCAGGGGTGGGGAATCACCCCTCCACTTT. This translates into CASSSPRGGESPLHF.

This clonotype was counted many times. The chain couples TRBV7-2 to TRBJ2-1; D is undetermined. V lost 5 bases, J lost 8 bases, and 13 bases lay in between. The V gene's germline CDR1 is SGHTA and CDR2 FQGNSA. The CDR3 consists of 13 residues. CDR3 sequence reads: CASSPQSGDEQFF. For the CDR3, the DNA is TGTGCCAGCAGCCCGCAGTCAGGTGATGAGCAGTTCTTC.

The J gene is TRBJ2-1, the V gene TRBV4-1; D remains unclear. V was cut by 0 bases and J by 3 bases, with 9 bases left in between. The germline gives CDR1 MGHRA, CDR2 YSYEKL. The CDR3 length is 15 residues. The CDR3 protein is CASSQESASYNEQFF. As DNA, the CDR3 is TGCGCCAGCAGCCAAGAATCCGCTAGCTACAATGAGCAGTTCTTC.